The present TCR beta chain was sequenced within a study of patients and donors after allogeneic stem cell transplantation. Germline loops: CDR1 LNHDA, CDR2 SQIVND (reference sequence). This CDR3 comprises 13 residues. Between the trimmed V and J ends, which lost 3 bases and 2 bases, there was a span of 7 bases. MiXCR was run by TCRdb on the RT-PCR reads, yielding one entry per CDR3 protein. Of approximately 33,000 distinct CDR3 sequences listed, approximately 7% are singletons. This clonotype was seen repeatedly, ten times or more. The chain recombines TRBV19 with TRBJ1-1, with D tentatively TRBD1 (5 bases). The sequencing input was blood, either unsorted or a sorted T cell fraction (not recorded which). The clonotype comes from a human donor who was either an allogeneic HSCT recipient or a stem cell or donor lymphocyte infusion donor (not recorded which). It is not recorded whose cells these are; they may come from a transplant donor. This CDR3 is CASSIQGNTEAFF. CDR3 nucleotides: TGTGCCAGTAGTATCCAGGGTAACACTGAAGCTTTCTTT.